This T cell receptor beta chain was profiled in a study of T cell changes during pregnancy in multiple sclerosis. In germline, CDR1 is SGHRS, CDR2 YFSETQ. The CDR3 sequence is 14 residues long. V gave up 3 bases and J gave up 4 bases, with 11 bases separating them. The protocol was immunoSEQ multiplex PCR, while the TCRdb copy is restricted to in-frame clones and leaves out a portion. The sample has around 66,000 clones, around 91% seen once. Here the sequenced sample was peripheral blood, taken in the third trimester of pregnancy. The V call is TRBV5-1, the J call TRBJ2-1; tentative D call: TRBD2 (6 bases). The sequence was collected from a female donor in good health, enrolled as a control in a pregnancy study. CDR3 residues: CASSSTRVYNEQFF. CDR3 nucleotide sequence: TGCGCCAGCAGCTCGACTAGAGTTTACAATGAGCAGTTCTTC.